A selection of T cell receptor beta chains follows, all from one sample in a study of multiple sclerosis patients with progressive multifocal leukoencephalopathy. Data came from immunoSEQ multiplex PCR; TCRdb stores just in-frame clones and leaves some out. The sample consists of 30,000 or so clones, roughly 90% of them appearing once. The sample was PBMCs. The receptors originated from a human donor with multiple sclerosis. Each CDR3 is given with its conserved first and last residue. The D gene is left open where the match is weak.

>TRBJ2-3|TRBD2|TRBV12-5
CASGSGLATDTQYF
TGTGCTAGTGGTTCCGGACTAGCCACAGATACGCAGTATTTT
>TRBJ1-2|NA|TRBV2
CASSGSGSPKGYTF
TGTGCCAGCAGTGGATCGGGCAGCCCCAAGGGGTACACCTTC
>TRBJ2-7|TRBD1|TRBV10-3
CAIRDDRGSPYEQYF
TGTGCCATCAGAGACGACAGGGGTTCACCCTACGAGCAGTACTTC
>TRBJ1-5|TRBD1|TRBV7-2
CASSSRTGVNQPQHF
TGTGCCAGCAGCTCGCGGACAGGGGTCAATCAGCCCCAGCATTTT
>TRBJ2-1|NA|TRBV7-6
CASSLAGRTSPNEQFF
TGTGCCAGCAGCTTAGCGGGGAGAACCTCACCCAATGAGCAGTTCTTC
>TRBJ2-3|NA|TRBV9
CASSVERSPDTQYF
TGTGCCAGCAGCGTAGAACGATCTCCAGATACGCAGTATTTT
>TRBJ1-1|NA|TRBV11-2
CASTPDTYIAFF
TGTGCCAGCACCCCCGACACCTATATTGCTTTCTTT
>TRBJ2-5|NA|TRBV4-3
CASSQDRGHLQETQYF
TGCGCCAGCAGCCAAGACCGAGGGCACTTACAAGAGACCCAGTACTTC
>TRBJ2-3|TRBD2|TRBV7-2
CASSPGLAGSTDTQYF
TGTGCCAGCAGCCCTGGACTAGCGGGCAGCACAGATACGCAGTATTTT
>TRBJ1-1|TRBD1|TRBV10-3
CAISGQEGGTEAFF
TGTGCCATCAGCGGACAGGAAGGCGGGACTGAAGCTTTCTTT
>TRBJ2-7|NA|TRBV5-4
CATGTDAYEQYF
TGTGCCACCGGGACGGATGCGTACGAGCAGTACTTC
>TRBJ2-5|TRBD2|TRBV2
CASSLAGVGETQYF
TGTGCCAGCAGCTTAGCGGGAGTGGGGGAGACCCAGTACTTC